This T cell receptor beta chain came from a study of T cells in Graves' hyperthyroidism and ophthalmopathy. Notes on the study in general: Among thyroid clonotypes expanded above 0.001, most also appeared in blood.

In patients aged 18 to 65, hyperthyroidism was newly diagnosed, with duration under 2 months. Extraction of PBMCs used 8.5 to 10 ml of fresh peripheral blood. In germline, CDR1 is SGHRS, CDR2 YFSETQ. The CDR3 is 17 amino acids. Amplified regions were TCR beta CDR3 sequences from RNA transcripts. The HTBI primer set served for first-round RT-PCR of the TCR CDR3. TCRdb ran MiXCR on the multiplex PCR reads and lists one entry per CDR3 protein. This sample yields more than 500,000 distinct CDR3 sequences, of which approximately 15% are seen a single time; about 15% belongs to the top ten. In regard to this clonotype: The antigen remains unidentified. At one boundary the junction diverges from the germline segment, which might be a read error.

The sequence was collected from a woman between 40 and 55 years old with Graves' hyperthyroidism. Sequenced material: blood. The chain carries TRBV5-1 and TRBJ2-2; D might be TRBD1 (6 bases). The CDR3 sequence is CAGSRYGGVTNTGELFF. The CDR3 region has the DNA TGCGCCGGCAGCCGCTATGGGGGCGTAACGAACACCGGGGAGCTGTTTTTT.